A single sample is the source of the 22 T cell receptor beta chains below, sequenced in a study of post-analysis software for immune sequencing data. Study observations and caveats: Compared with controls, patients had more of roughly 5 TRBV segments, including TRBV5-6, TRBV5-1 and TRBV20-1.

The authors incorporated unique molecular identifiers into the TCR beta cDNA libraries. Using its own MiXCR run on the PCR reads, TCRdb lists one record per CDR3 protein. The sample has roughly 800,000 distinct CDR3 sequences, roughly 50% seen once. Antigens for these TCRs are unknown. Sequenced input: blood. The receptors shown here come from a girl under 18 with multiple sclerosis.

This clonotype has a handful of counts. The chain employs TRBV5-1 and TRBJ2-4, with D tentatively TRBD2 (7 bases). This CDR3 spans 15 amino acids. Trimming removed 2 bases at V and 6 bases at J, with 15 bases between. Germline values: CDR1 SGHRS, CDR2 YFSETQ. For the CDR3, the DNA is TGCGCCAGCAGCTTTGCATCGGGGGGCGGAAACATTCAGTACTTC. Protein: CASSFASGGGNIQYF.

The chain has TRBV10-2 and TRBJ1-2; 9 nucleotides agree with TRBD1. Germline assignment: CDR1 WSHSY and CDR2 SAAADI. After removal of 5 bases from V and 2 bases from J, the junction contained 6 bases not matched to a gene. The CDR3 consists of 15 residues. DNA of the CDR3: TGCGCCAGCAGTCGGACAGGGGAGGGGAACTATGGCTACACCTTC. Translated, it gives CASSRTGEGNYGYTF.

This rearrangement joins TRBV18 to TRBJ2-7; 7 bases are a match to TRBD1. The J segment lost 1 base and the V segment lost 5 bases, leaving 8 bases of the junction unmatched. The CDR3 sequence is 15 residues long. Looked up from germline, CDR1 is KGHSH and CDR2 is LQKENI. DNA for the CDR3: TGTGCCAGCTCAGATAAGGGGGCCCTTTCCTACGAGCAGTACTTC. Translation gives CASSDKGALSYEQYF.

The chain is built from TRBV5-1 and TRBJ2-5, with D perhaps TRBD2 (6 bases). Germline V gene lookup returns CDR1 SGHRS and CDR2 YFSETQ. V lost 0 bases, J lost 0 bases, and 12 bases lay in between. The CDR3 covers 16 residues. DNA for the CDR3: TGCGCCAGCAGCTTGGCCCGGGGGTACCACCAAGAGACCCAGTACTTC. This sequence encodes CASSLARGYHQETQYF.

CDR3 nucleotide sequence: TGTGCCAGCTCCACCACTCCCTACGAGCAGTACTTC. The encoded protein is CASSTTPYEQYF. The V gene is TRBV18, the J gene TRBJ2-7; D unresolved. With 6 bases removed from V and 2 bases from J, the gap between germline ends came to 8 bases. The CDR3 length is 12 residues. Germline loops: CDR1 KGHSH, CDR2 LQKENI. Full variable domain (outside the CDR3, taken from reference TRBV18 and TRBJ2-7): NAGVMQNPRHLVRRRGQEARLRCSPMKGHSHVYWYRQLPEEGLKFMVYLQKENIIDESGMPKERFSAEFPKEGPSILRIQQVVRGDSAAYFCASSTTPYEQYFGPGTRLTVT.

The J gene is TRBJ2-3, the V gene TRBV24-1, with 7 bases lining up with TRBD1. V was pared by 10 bases and J by 2 bases, with 14 bases of the junction left unmatched. The germline V gene has CDR1 KGHDR and CDR2 SFDVKD. This CDR3 comprises 16 residues. The DNA of the CDR3 is TGTGCCACTAGTCAGTCAGGCAGGGGGTTCACAGATACGCAGTATTTT. Translating it yields CATSQSGRGFTDTQYF.

As to this clonotype: At one of its ends the junction is not consistent with the germline gene, which may arise from a read error. V and J are TRBV5-1 and TRBJ2-5, with a weak D call TRBD2 (6 bases). Germline CDR1 is SGHRS and CDR2 is YFSETQ. The CDR3 is made up of 15 amino acids. Here the CDR3 reads CANSFLGGNQETQYF. CDR3 in DNA: TGCGCCAACAGCTTTTTAGGCGGGAACCAAGAGACCCAGTACTTC.

The V gene is TRBV10-1, the J gene TRBJ2-3; no clear D. The CDR3 loop spans 14 amino acids. Trimming shortened V by 4 bases and J by 6 bases, and 14 bases separated the two germline ends. The germline V gene encodes CDR1 WNHNN and CDR2 SYGVQD (reference sequence). The DNA for the CDR3 is TGCGCCAGCAGTGGCCCACTCATCGGGGATACGCAGTATTTT. Amino acid sequence: CASSGPLIGDTQYF.

The chain links TRBV9 to TRBJ2-7, with D perhaps TRBD1 or TRBD2 (5 bases each). Germline CDR1 and CDR2: SGDLS and YYNGEE. The CDR3 is 14 amino acids. V was trimmed by 3 bases and J by 1 base, leaving 11 bases between them. CDR3 DNA sequence: TGTGCCAGCAGCGGAGAGGGGACGTCCTACGAGCAGTACTTC. This gives the protein CASSGEGTSYEQYF.

This clonotype was observed a few times. The chain has TRBV7-9 and TRBJ2-6, with 7 positions matching TRBD2. Germline assignment: CDR1 SEHNR and CDR2 FQNEAQ (reference sequence). Trimming at V came to 3 bases and at J to 0 bases, leaving 11 bases not matched to a gene. The CDR3 sequence is 19 residues long. For the CDR3, the DNA is TGTGCCAGCAGCTTGGGAGGGTCCTGGGCAGGCTCTGGGGCCAACGTCCTGACTTTC. It specifies CASSLGGSWAGSGANVLTF.

The chain combines TRBV20-1 with TRBJ2-1; 7 bases match TRBD2. Germline CDR1 and CDR2: DFQATT and SNEGSKA (reference sequence). V trimming: 6 bases; J trimming: 4 bases; junction bases outside the gene matches: 12. This CDR3 region has 15 residues. The CDR3 loop reads CSALGTAGVYNEQFF. CDR3 sequence (DNA): TGCAGTGCCCTCGGGACGGCGGGGGTTTACAATGAGCAGTTCTTC.

Of note for this clonotype: Its ends do not fully match the called genes, so a read error is possible. This sequence joins TRBV6-1 and TRBJ1-4, with 8 bases lining up with TRBD1. Germline V gives CDR1 MNHNS, CDR2 SASEGT. The CDR3 is made up of 14 amino acids. The CDR3 region is CASQGAGFNEKLFF. In DNA form, the CDR3 reads TGTGCCAGTCAGGGGGCCGGCTTCAATGAGAAACTGTTTTTT.

This sequence joins TRBV12-3 or TRBV12-4 and TRBJ2-6; no clear D. The CDR3 extends over 21 amino acids. V lost 2 bases and J 0 bases, leaving 23 bases between the germline ends. Written as DNA, the CDR3 is TGTGCCAGCAGTTTAAAGGTGCGGTTCCCCACCCCACCCTCTGGGGCCAACGTCCTGACTTTC. Protein sequence: CASSLKVRFPTPPSGANVLTF.

A few counts support this clonotype. This rearrangement joins TRBV5-5 to TRBJ1-1, with a tentative D call TRBD1 (5 bases). In germline, CDR1 is SGHKS, CDR2 YYEKEE (reference sequence). The CDR3 contains 15 residues. V lost 4 bases and J 0 bases, leaving 13 bases between the germline ends. This chain's CDR3 is CASSLQGTVNTEAFF. The CDR3 nucleotides are TGTGCCAGCAGCCTCCAAGGGACTGTGAACACTGAAGCTTTCTTT.

The sample holds one count of this clonotype. The genes are TRBV15 and TRBJ1-5; 7 bases line up with TRBD1. V shed 1 base, J shed 7 bases, and the junction held 4 bases outside the gene matches. In germline, CDR1 is LNHNV, CDR2 YYDKDF (reference sequence). The CDR3 has 14 amino acids. The CDR3 spells CATSRVTGDQPQHF. The CDR3 coding sequence is TGTGCCACCAGCAGAGTAACAGGGGACCAGCCCCAGCATTTT.

The table lists this clonotype with a few counts. The chain employs TRBV5-1 and TRBJ2-1; 7 nucleotides line up with TRBD1. The CDR3 is 12 amino acids. J lost 8 bases, V lost 4 bases, and 3 bases had no gene match. The germline V gene has CDR1 SGHRS and CDR2 YFSETQ. The CDR3 DNA sequence: TGCGCCAGCAGCCGAACAGGGGATGAGCAGTTCTTC. Its translation is CASSRTGDEQFF.

This clonotype was picked up a small number of times. The CDR3 loop is CASSQGLNQPTWDEKLFF. The CDR3 nucleotides read TGCGCCAGCAGCCAAGGCCTCAACCAACCCACGTGGGATGAAAAACTGTTTTTT. This chain uses TRBV4-1 with TRBJ1-4; D is uncertain. Germline V gene sequence: CDR1 MGHRA, CDR2 YSYEKL. The CDR3 covers 18 residues. V lost 1 base, J lost 6 bases, and 21 bases lay in between.

The chain couples TRBV5-1 to TRBJ2-4, with TRBD1 identical over 7 bases. TRBJ2-7 explains the end of the DNA better; the J call may be wrong. CDR1 and CDR2 from the germline V gene are SGHRS and YFSETQ. The CDR3 has 13 amino acids. The CDR3 loop is CASTSGTAYEQYF. The CDR3 nucleotides are TGCGCCAGCACCTCCGGGACAGCCTACGAGCAGTACTTC.

There are a few counts of this clonotype. The chain recombines TRBV5-1 with TRBJ2-7; TRBD1 might be the D (6 bases). This CDR3 region has 17 residues. Germline V gene lookup returns CDR1 SGHRS and CDR2 YFSETQ. Trimming removed 0 bases at V and 2 bases at J, with 18 bases between. The CDR3 nucleotides read TGCGCCAGCAGCTTGGGTTCTCAGGGGAGAAGCCCCTACGAGCAGTACTTC. Its protein is CASSLGSQGRSPYEQYF.

This clonotype occurred a few times. V is TRBV3-1 and J is TRBJ2-5; TRBD2 matches at 12 bases. V lost 4 bases to trimming and J lost 1 base; unmatched junction nucleotides: 4. There are 16 residues in the CDR3. Germline CDR1 is LGHDT and CDR2 is YNNKEL (reference sequence). The CDR3 nucleotides read TGTGCCAGCAGCCGTGGACTAGCGGGAAGCCAAGAGACCCAGTACTTC. This codes for CASSRGLAGSQETQYF.

V and J are TRBV10-3 and TRBJ2-7; D possibly uses TRBD1 or TRBD2 (6 bases each). The CDR3 covers 12 residues. Trimming shortened V by 6 bases and J by 6 bases, and 12 bases separated the two germline ends. Germline assignment: CDR1 ENHRY and CDR2 SYGVKD. In nucleotides, the CDR3 is TGTGCCATCAGGTCCGGAGGGGGCGAGCAGTACTTC. Protein product: CAIRSGGGEQYF.

This clonotype was observed once. This chain connects TRBV20-1 to TRBJ2-7; D ambiguous. Deletions cut 0 bases from V and 4 bases from J, with 13 bases between. Germline V lookup: CDR1 DFQATT, CDR2 SNEGSKA (reference sequence). This CDR3 contains 14 residues. The CDR3 DNA reads as TGCAGTGCTAGAGACACCGGCGGAGCTTACGAGCAGTACTTC. This sequence encodes CSARDTGGAYEQYF.